These 14 T cell receptor beta chains were all obtained from the same sample, sequenced in a study of blood T cell repertoires in COVID-19. The data were produced by immunoSEQ multiplex PCR, yet TCRdb's version contains in-frame clones alone and is incomplete. The data hold approximately 50,000 clones, with around 87% observed a single time. The sequenced sample consisted of peripheral blood. The receptor source for this set is a man between 45 and 60 years old with active COVID-19.

V gene TRBV7-3 combines with J gene TRBJ2-1; 12 bases agree with TRBD2. The J segment lost 5 bases and the V segment lost 4 bases, leaving 9 bases of the junction unmatched. There are 17 residues in the CDR3. Germline loops: CDR1 SGHTA, CDR2 FQGTGA. The CDR3 loop is CASSSRTSGEDHNEQFF. CDR3 DNA sequence: TGTGCCAGCAGCTCGCGGACTAGCGGGGAGGACCACAATGAGCAGTTCTTC. The whole variable domain, remainder taken from reference TRBV7-3 and TRBJ2-1, is GAGVSQTPSNKVTEKGKYVELRCDPISGHTALYWYRQSLGQGPEFLIYFQGTGAADDSGLPNDRFFAVRPEGSVSTLKIQRTERGDSAVYLCASSSRTSGEDHNEQFFGPGTRLTVL.

The rearrangement uses TRBV9 and TRBJ2-3; D is perhaps TRBD2 (6 bases). The CDR3 contains 14 residues. Trimming cost V 4 bases and J 2 bases, with 11 bases left between them. From germline, CDR1 is SGDLS and CDR2 YYNGEE. DNA of the CDR3: TGTGCCAGCAGCCCCCGGGGGACCACAGATACGCAGTATTTT. The encoded protein is CASSPRGTTDTQYF. Filled out from reference TRBV9 and TRBJ2-3, the complete variable domain reads DSGVTQTPKHLITATGQRVTLRCSPRSGDLSVYWYQQSLDQGLQFLIQYYNGEERAKGNILERFSAQQFPDLHSELNLSSLELGDSALYFCASSPRGTTDTQYFGPGTRLTVL.

Regarding this clone: Other nucleotide sequences from this sample produce the same CDR3. This chain links TRBV6-5 with TRBJ1-1; 7 nucleotides line up with TRBD1. This CDR3 spans 14 amino acids. V lost 6 bases, J lost 0 bases, and 4 bases stayed unmatched. Germline assignment: CDR1 MNHEY and CDR2 SVGAGI. As DNA, the CDR3 is TGTGCCAGCAGCAAACAGGGGATGAACACTGAAGCTTTCTTT. This translates into CASSKQGMNTEAFF.

V usage is TRBV11-1 and J usage is TRBJ1-2; TRBD1 matches 8 bases. Germline V gene data show CDR1 as SGHAT and CDR2 as FQDESV (reference sequence). With V trimmed by 4 bases and J by 5 bases, 12 bases remained unmatched. The CDR3 spans 16 residues. CDR3 in DNA: TGTGCCAGCAGCTCCAGACAGGGGCCATTAGGTTATGGCTACACCTTC. Translated: CASSSRQGPLGYGYTF.

The V and J genes are TRBV5-1 and TRBJ1-1; 8 bases are a match to TRBD1. CDR1 and CDR2 from the germline V gene are SGHRS and YFSETQ. The ends lost 3 bases at V and 3 bases at J; junction bases unmatched: 4. This CDR3 spans 14 amino acids. CDR3 DNA: TGCGCCAGCAGCTCGGACAGGGTGTACACTGAAGCTTTCTTT. Residues: CASSSDRVYTEAFF.

This clone was counted a few times. V is TRBV4-1 and J is TRBJ2-3, with 9 bases matching TRBD2. Germline V lookup: CDR1 MGHRA, CDR2 YSYEKL. Trimming at V came to 4 bases and at J to 1 base, leaving 9 bases not matched to a gene. The length of the CDR3 is 17 residues. The CDR3 DNA reads TGCGCCAGCAGCCCCGCGGGAGGGTTTTTCGGCACAGATACGCAGTATTTT. Residues: CASSPAGGFFGTDTQYF.

Written as DNA, the CDR3 is TGTGCCAGCAAAAAACTAGCGGGAGTTTTAACAGATACGCAGTATTTT. This sequence encodes CASKKLAGVLTDTQYF. J is TRBJ2-3 and V is TRBV28, with TRBD2 matching over 11 bases. The CDR3 has 16 residues. The V gene end was trimmed by 7 bases and the J gene end by 3 bases; junction bases not matched to a gene: 9. Germline V gene lookup returns CDR1 MDHEN and CDR2 SYDVKM.

This clone was seen a single time. J is TRBJ1-2 and V is TRBV5-1; 9 bases align to TRBD1. The CDR3 loop spans 14 amino acids. Per the germline V gene, CDR1 is SGHRS and CDR2 is YFSETQ. V lost 4 bases, J lost 6 bases, and 7 bases stayed unmatched. This CDR3 is CASSTLTGGDGYTF. CDR3 bases: TGCGCCAGCAGCACCTTGACAGGGGGAGATGGCTACACCTTC. The full variable domain, its missing parts supplied by reference TRBV5-1 and TRBJ1-2, is KAGVTQTPRYLIKTRGQQVTLSCSPISGHRSVSWYQQTPGQGLQFLFEYFSETQRNKGNFPGRFSGRQFSNSRSEMNVSTLELGDSALYLCASSTLTGGDGYTFGSGTRLTVV.

The chain recombines TRBV5-4 with TRBJ2-5; tentative D call: TRBD2 (5 bases). From germline, CDR1 is SGHNT and CDR2 YYREEE (reference sequence). This CDR3 is 16 amino acids long. V was pared by 0 bases and J by 4 bases, with 16 bases between. The CDR3 is CASSLASTVGGETQYF. Written as DNA, the CDR3 is TGTGCCAGCAGCTTGGCTAGTACGGTAGGAGGAGAGACCCAGTACTTC.

The genes are TRBV12-3 or TRBV12-4 and TRBJ1-4; D not resolved. The CDR3 covers 12 residues. V was trimmed by 8 bases and J by 6 bases, leaving 10 bases between them. The chain's CDR3 is CASQIGDEKLFF. The CDR3 DNA is TGTGCCAGCCAAATCGGGGATGAAAAACTGTTTTTT.

The chain joins TRBV19 to TRBJ1-2; 7 positions match TRBD1. Germline V gene sequence: CDR1 LNHDA, CDR2 SQIVND (reference sequence). J was trimmed by 4 bases and V by 4 bases; bases with no gene match: 6. The CDR3 extends over 14 amino acids. CDR3 DNA sequence: TGTGCCAGTAGTACCGACAGGGTACCCTATGGCTACACCTTC. This translates into CASSTDRVPYGYTF.

V gene TRBV19 combines with J gene TRBJ2-5; the match to TRBD1 covers 9 bases. With 3 bases clipped from V and 5 bases from J, the junction kept 7 bases outside the gene matches. Germline CDR1 reads LNHDA; CDR2 reads SQIVND (reference sequence). The CDR3 runs to 15 residues. The CDR3 region has the DNA TGTGCCAGTAGTATCGAACAGGGGGCGGCGGAGACCCAGTACTTC. Protein sequence: CASSIEQGAAETQYF.

This clone was seen just once. V usage is TRBV29-1 and J usage is TRBJ1-2, with 10 nucleotides matching TRBD1. The V segment lost 7 bases and the J segment 1 base; nucleotides outside the gene matches: 3. Germline CDR1 and CDR2: SQVTM and ANQGSEA. The CDR3 runs 13 residues. The CDR3 protein is CSAGTGVNYGYTF. The DNA of the CDR3 is TGCAGCGCCGGGACAGGGGTTAACTATGGCTACACCTTC.

V and J are TRBV28 and TRBJ1-3; 9 nucleotides line up with TRBD1. Germline V gene sequence: CDR1 MDHEN, CDR2 SYDVKM. CDR3 size: 16 residues. Trimming cost V 2 bases and J 9 bases; bases outside gene matches: 11. The CDR3 nucleotides are TGTGCCAGCAGTTTAGGGGGACAGGGATCCTGGGGCACCATATATTTT. Its translation is CASSLGGQGSWGTIYF.